The rows below give T cell receptor beta chains drawn from one sample of a study of Graves' ophthalmopathy and Graves' hyperthyroidism. TCRdb redid the calling of the multiplex PCR reads with MiXCR, one entry per CDR3 protein. Found here are 500,000 to 600,000 distinct CDR3 sequences, less than 40% of them singletons; the top ten hold about 4.1%. The sample consisted of peripheral blood or thyroid tissue (not recorded which). The receptors come from an adult man with Graves' hyperthyroidism. Each CDR3 is given with its conserved first and last residue. The order of the fields is CDR3 length, V gene, D gene, clone size, J gene, CDR3 DNA, CDR3 protein. A D gene is named only where the DNA matches it firmly. Some rows have no size entry. The others give once, few or many, or a class for an expanded clone.

15,TRBV10-2,NA,NA,TRBJ1-6,TGCGCCAGCAGTGCGGATGATGGCTATAATTCACCCCTCCACTTT,CASSADDGYNSPLHF
14,TRBV24-1,NA,NA,TRBJ2-1,TGTGCCACCGAGCCGAGTATCTCCTACAATGAGCAGTTCTTC,CATEPSISYNEQFF
15,TRBV6-1,NA,NA,TRBJ2-7,TGTGCCAGCAGTGAATCCGGCAGGGGGGCCTACGAGCAGTACTTC,CASSESGRGAYEQYF
13,TRBV30,TRBD1,NA,TRBJ2-7,TGTGCCTATACCCGGGACAGGGGGCTCGAGCAGTACTTC,CAYTRDRGLEQYF
16,TRBV24-1,TRBD1,NA,TRBJ2-1,TGTGCCACCAGTGCACGTATTGGGACAGGCTACAATGAGCAGTTCTTC,CATSARIGTGYNEQFF
15,TRBV5-6,NA,few,TRBJ2-2,TGTGCCAGCAGCCAGTACAGGAAGAACACCGGGGAGCTGTTTTTT,CASSQYRKNTGELFF
14,TRBV7-2,NA,NA,TRBJ2-7,TGTGCCAGCAGTACGACTTGGGGGCCTTACGAGCAGTACTTC,CASSTTWGPYEQYF
17,TRBV24-1,TRBD1,few,TRBJ1-3,TGTGCCACCAGTGACGGTGGACAGGGGGCAACAGGAAACACCATATATTTT,CATSDGGQGATGNTIYF
13,TRBV14,NA,many,TRBJ1-6,TGTGCCAGCAGCCAAGAATTCCGGTCACCCCTCCACTTT,CASSQEFRSPLHF
15,TRBV4-1,TRBD2,many,TRBJ2-7,TGCGCCAGCAGCCAACGGACTAGCCGGAACTACGAGCAGTACTTC,CASSQRTSRNYEQYF
15,TRBV5-6,TRBD1,many,TRBJ2-7,TGTGCCAGCAGGCCGACAGGGGTTAGTCCCTACGAGCAGTACTTC,CASRPTGVSPYEQYF
15,TRBV10-2,TRBD1,NA,TRBJ2-7,TGCGCCAGCAGTGAGCCGCAGACAGGGGGCAGCGAGCAGTACTTC,CASSEPQTGGSEQYF
13,TRBV24-1,NA,few,TRBJ2-7,TGTGCCACCAGTGATGTCGGGGGCGATGAGCAGTACTTC,CATSDVGGDEQYF
15,TRBV20-1,NA,NA,TRBJ1-5,TGCAGTGCTACAAGGGGATGGGGGGTCAATCAGCCCCAGCATTTT,CSATRGWGVNQPQHF
13,TRBV5-1,NA,NA,TRBJ1-5,TGCGCCAGCAGCTTGGACGGTGGTCAGCCCCAGCATTTT,CASSLDGGQPQHF
14,TRBV4-1,NA,many,TRBJ2-7,TGCGCCAGCAGCCAGGATCAGGACAGCTACGAGCAGTACTTC,CASSQDQDSYEQYF
15,TRBV6-5,NA,few,TRBJ1-6,TGTGCCAGCAGTCTAGGGGTAGGGTATAATTCACCCCTCCACTTT,CASSLGVGYNSPLHF
16,TRBV6-6,NA,few,TRBJ1-3,TGTGCCAGCAGTGAAATACAGGGACTGACTGGAAACACCATATATTTT,CASSEIQGLTGNTIYF
13,TRBV2,TRBD1,NA,TRBJ1-2,TGTGCCAGCAGTCGGGACAGTGGCTATGGCTACACCTTC,CASSRDSGYGYTF
15,TRBV20-1,NA,few,TRBJ2-2,TGCAGTGCTAGCCCCGACGGTCTGCACACCGGGGAGCTGTTTTTT,CSASPDGLHTGELFF